The rows below give T cell receptor beta chains drawn from one sample of a study of T cell responses to AZD1222 COVID-19 vaccine. Sequenced by immunoSEQ multiplex PCR; TCRdb stores in-frame clones only, minus some. Of about 54,000 clones listed, approximately 86% are singletons. The sequences come from peripheral blood, collected 28 days after the second AZD1222 dose. These receptors originate from an adult who received the AZD1222 COVID-19 vaccine. Each CDR3 is given with its conserved first and last residue. Fields, in order: V gene, D gene, clone size, J gene, CDR3 protein, CDR3 DNA. A D gene is named only where the DNA matches it firmly. Some rows mark clone size as missing; the rest say once, few, many or name a class of expanded clone.

TRBV5-4	-	few	TRBJ2-5	CASSQSGLGETQYF	TGTGCCAGCAGCCAAAGTGGACTGGGAGAGACCCAGTACTTC
TRBV7-9	TRBD2	-	TRBJ2-3	CASSFGREGTDTQYF	TGTGCCAGCAGCTTTGGGCGGGAGGGCACAGATACGCAGTATTTT
TRBV6-6	TRBD1	-	TRBJ1-1	CASSPADRGGTEAFF	TGTGCCAGCAGCCCGGCGGACAGGGGCGGCACTGAAGCTTTCTTT
TRBV7-6	TRBD1	-	TRBJ1-6	CASSPRTGFVLGSPLHF	TGTGCCAGCAGCCCCAGGACAGGGTTCGTGCTCGGATCACCCCTCCACTTT
TRBV10-3	TRBD2	-	TRBJ2-7	CATARLAGGSYEQYF	TGTGCCACAGCCCGACTAGCGGGAGGATCCTACGAGCAGTACTTC
TRBV6-5	-	-	TRBJ1-2	CASSYWGADYGYTF	TGTGCCAGCAGTTACTGGGGGGCGGACTATGGCTACACCTTC
TRBV28	TRBD1	-	TRBJ2-7	CASTPPGTGNYEQYF	TGTGCCAGCACACCACCCGGGACAGGGAACTACGAGCAGTACTTC
TRBV6-5	-	-	TRBJ1-2	CASSYGSEYGYTF	TGTGCCAGCAGTTACGGTTCAGAGTATGGCTACACCTTC
TRBV27	-	-	TRBJ2-7	CASSRQARDEQYF	TGTGCCAGCAGTAGACAGGCCAGGGACGAGCAGTACTTC
TRBV28	-	-	TRBJ1-6	CASSLFSQGSPLHF	TGTGCCAGCAGTTTATTCTCCCAAGGATCACCCCTCCACTTT
TRBV7-2	-	-	TRBJ1-5	CASSPVGAEARPQHF	TGTGCCAGCAGCCCGGTAGGGGCGGAGGCTCGGCCCCAGCATTTT
TRBV19	TRBD2	-	TRBJ2-1	CATRTSGIDEQFF	TGTGCCACAAGGACTAGCGGGATCGATGAGCAGTTCTTC
TRBV28	-	-	TRBJ1-5	CASTDEYQPQHF	TGTGCCAGCACAGACGAGTATCAGCCCCAGCATTTT
TRBV2	-	few	TRBJ1-2	CASSAGVGYTF	TGTGCCAGCAGTGCAGGGGTCGGCTACACCTTC
TRBV30	-	-	TRBJ2-7	CAWSVLGGGTPDEQYF	TGTGCCTGGAGTGTACTTGGAGGGGGGACTCCGGATGAGCAGTACTTC
TRBV3-1/TRBV3-2	-	-	TRBJ1-2	CASSEGGPGRDGYTF	TGTGCCAGCAGCGAAGGCGGACCCGGGCGAGATGGCTACACCTTC
TRBV11-2	TRBD1	-	TRBJ2-7	CASRDRDSSYEQYF	TGTGCCAGCAGGGACAGGGACAGCTCCTACGAGCAGTACTTC
TRBV28	-	-	TRBJ1-2	CASSLRAGGYGYTF	TGTGCCAGCAGTTTACGGGCGGGGGGCTATGGCTACACCTTC
TRBV6-1	-	-	TRBJ2-5	CASSEARGSAQETQYF	TGTGCCAGCAGTGAAGCGCGGGGCAGTGCACAAGAGACCCAGTACTTC
TRBV19	-	once	TRBJ1-5	CASSMGRNNQPQHF	TGTGCCAGTAGTATGGGGCGGAATAATCAGCCCCAGCATTTT
TRBV15	-	once	TRBJ2-1	CATSRGDIHNEQFF	TGTGCCACCAGCAGAGGGGACATCCACAATGAGCAGTTCTTC
TRBV7-8	-	-	TRBJ1-5	CASSNGVNQPQHF	TGTGCCAGCTCTAACGGGGTCAATCAGCCCCAGCATTTT
TRBV5-4	-	-	TRBJ2-6	CASSLGGAGANVLTF	TGTGCCAGCAGCTTGGGGGGAGCCGGGGCCAACGTCCTGACTTTC
TRBV7-9	-	-	TRBJ2-4	CASSPPRGNAKNIQYF	TGTGCCAGCAGCCCCCCAAGGGGAAACGCCAAAAACATTCAGTACTTC
TRBV28	-	-	TRBJ1-1	CATLGVMNTEAFF	TGTGCCACCCTGGGAGTTATGAACACTGAAGCTTTCTTT
TRBV13	-	-	TRBJ1-2	CASSFPRDYGYTF	TGTGCCAGCAGCTTCCCCAGGGATTATGGCTACACCTTC
TRBV11-2	-	-	TRBJ2-6	CASSLDSGANVLTF	TGTGCCAGCAGCTTGGATTCTGGGGCCAACGTCCTGACTTTC
TRBV18	-	-	TRBJ2-7	CASSPPDQGMVQYF	TGTGCCAGCTCACCACCGGATCAGGGAATGGTGCAGTACTTC
TRBV5-6	-	-	TRBJ1-1	CARQVLNTEAFF	TGTGCCAGACAGGTGTTGAACACTGAAGCTTTCTTT
TRBV3-1/TRBV3-2	TRBD2	few	TRBJ2-1	CASSHWTSGYLYNEQFF	TGTGCCAGCAGCCATTGGACTAGCGGGTACCTATACAATGAGCAGTTCTTC
TRBV7-2	-	-	TRBJ2-5	CASSLGAAETQYF	TGTGCCAGCAGCTTAGGGGCGGCGGAGACCCAGTACTTC
TRBV25-1	-	-	TRBJ1-5	CASSGTGLGQPQHF	TGTGCCAGCAGTGGGACGGGACTCGGTCAGCCCCAGCATTTT
TRBV7-2	TRBD1	-	TRBJ2-3	CASSLIGTGFRNTQYF	TGTGCCAGCAGCTTAATTGGGACAGGGTTCCGAAATACGCAGTATTTT
TRBV28	-	-	TRBJ2-6	CASSLHRAGANVLTF	TGTGCCAGCAGTTTACACAGAGCTGGGGCCAACGTCCTGACTTTC
TRBV5-8	TRBD1	-	TRBJ1-5	CATSTDREQPQHF	TGTGCCACATCCACGGACAGGGAACAGCCCCAGCATTTT
TRBV6-5	-	-	TRBJ2-7	CASSYSNEQYF	TGTGCCAGCAGTTACTCGAACGAGCAGTACTTC
TRBV29-1	TRBD1	few	TRBJ1-2	CSVGGQGVGNGYTF	TGCAGCGTGGGGGGACAGGGAGTAGGTAATGGCTACACCTTC
TRBV19	TRBD1	-	TRBJ1-1	CASRGGTGNTEAFF	TGTGCCAGTAGAGGGGGCACAGGGAACACTGAAGCTTTCTTT
TRBV5-5	TRBD2	once	TRBJ2-1	CASSLVASGLVSYNEQFF	TGTGCCAGCAGCTTAGTAGCATCCGGACTAGTCTCCTACAATGAGCAGTTCTTC
TRBV28	-	-	TRBJ1-6	CASSGGRWDSPLHF	TGTGCCAGCAGTGGGGGCAGGTGGGATTCACCCCTCCACTTT
TRBV2	-	-	TRBJ1-2	CASTGTQANYGYTF	TGTGCCAGCACCGGGACACAGGCTAACTATGGCTACACCTTC
TRBV4-1	-	-	TRBJ1-2	CASSQDLVRAYNYGYTF	TGCGCCAGCAGCCAAGATTTGGTCAGGGCCTATAACTATGGCTACACCTTC
TRBV5-4	TRBD2	-	TRBJ2-5	CASSLALAGIETQYF	TGTGCCAGCAGCTTGGCCCTAGCGGGGATCGAGACCCAGTACTTC
TRBV27	TRBD1	-	TRBJ2-7	CASSPTQTGTGFYEQYF	TGTGCCAGCAGTCCGACTCAAACCGGGACAGGTTTCTACGAGCAGTACTTC
TRBV5-1	-	-	TRBJ2-7	CASSPDGFSYEQYF	TGCGCCAGCAGCCCAGACGGCTTCTCCTACGAGCAGTACTTC
TRBV28	-	-	TRBJ2-3	CASSSASVGDTQYF	TGTGCCAGCAGTTCAGCTAGCGTCGGGGATACGCAGTATTTT
TRBV7-2	TRBD1	-	TRBJ2-1	CASSFHRGQANEQFF	TGTGCCAGCAGCTTTCACAGGGGGCAGGCTAATGAGCAGTTCTTC
TRBV9	TRBD1	-	TRBJ1-6	CASRPGQRNSPLHF	TGTGCCAGCAGACCGGGACAGAGAAATTCACCCCTCCACTTT
TRBV10-3	-	few	TRBJ2-2	CAISGFGLRTNTGELFF	TGTGCCATCAGTGGTTTTGGACTACGGACCAACACCGGGGAGCTGTTTTTT
TRBV6-5	TRBD1	-	TRBJ1-2	CASRQQGIRYGYTF	TGTGCCAGCAGGCAACAGGGGATTCGCTATGGCTACACCTTC
TRBV28	-	-	TRBJ1-2	CASSLYQETGYTF	TGTGCCAGCAGTTTATATCAGGAAACGGGCTACACCTTC
TRBV5-1	TRBD2	-	TRBJ2-3	CASTQRDSTDTQYF	TGCGCCAGCACGCAGCGGGATAGCACAGATACGCAGTATTTT
TRBV11-2	-	-	TRBJ2-1	CASSSQQYNEQFF	TGTGCCAGCAGCTCTCAGCAGTACAATGAGCAGTTCTTC
TRBV11-2	-	-	TRBJ2-3	CASSPDRGTDTQYF	TGTGCCAGCAGCCCCGACAGAGGCACAGATACGCAGTATTTT
TRBV5-4	TRBD2	-	TRBJ2-7	CASSLGGLAGGRF	TGTGCCAGCAGCTTGGGAGGACTAGCGGGAGGGCGGTTC